These 7 T cell receptor beta chains originate from one sample sequenced in a study of shared clonotypes between healthy human individuals. The protocol was immunoSEQ multiplex PCR, while the TCRdb copy is restricted to in-frame clones and leaves out a portion. This sample carries about 1.5 million clones, 95% to 99% of them seen once, and the ten largest clones take about 0.45%. The sample was naive CD4+ T cells sorted from blood. Subset noted: CD45RA+ positively selected. The receptor set was obtained from a young man in good health.

V gene TRBV19 combines with J gene TRBJ1-5, with D perhaps TRBD1 (5 bases). V lost 5 bases, J lost 0 bases, and 17 bases lay in between. Germline CDR1 LNHDA, CDR2 SQIVND (reference sequence). This CDR3 is 17 amino acids long. The CDR3 nucleotides are TGTGCCAGTAGTCGAAGACTGGGACGGCTTAGCAATCAGCCCCAGCATTTT. Translated: CASSRRLGRLSNQPQHF. Full variable domain (missing parts from reference TRBV19 and TRBJ1-5): DGGITQSPKYLFRKEGQNVTLSCEQNLNHDAMYWYRQDPGQGLRLIYYSQIVNDFQKGDIAEGYSVSREKKESFPLTVTSAQKNPTAFYLCASSRRLGRLSNQPQHFGDGTRLSIL.

The chain joins TRBV9 to TRBJ2-1; 9 nucleotides match TRBD1. After removal of 3 bases from V and 7 bases from J, the junction contained 8 bases not matched to a gene. CDR3 size: 15 residues. The germline V gene has CDR1 SGDLS and CDR2 YYNGEE. CDR3 residues: CASSEGLQGANEQFF. DNA for the CDR3: TGTGCCAGCAGCGAGGGATTACAGGGGGCGAATGAGCAGTTCTTC.

J is TRBJ1-1 and V is TRBV19; TRBD1 matches 9 bases. The CDR3 sequence is 17 residues long. V dropped 4 bases and J dropped 3; count of bases not matched to a gene: 12. CDR1 LNHDA and CDR2 SQIVND come from the germline V gene (reference sequence). CDR3: CASSKPPTGGGHTEAFF. Written as DNA, the CDR3 is TGTGCCAGTAGTAAACCGCCAACAGGGGGCGGTCACACTGAAGCTTTCTTT.

The table lists this clone with a count of one. The chain joins TRBV5-6 to TRBJ2-2; no firm D call. V gave up 5 bases and J gave up 3 bases, with 11 bases separating them. The V gene's germline CDR1 is SGHDT and CDR2 YYEEEE. The CDR3 length is 14 residues. CDR3 nucleotide sequence: TGTGCCAGCAGTATAGCCTCGGACACCGGGGAGCTGTTTTTT. It is translated as CASSIASDTGELFF.

This sequence joins TRBV4-2 and TRBJ2-3; 7 bases map to TRBD2. The CDR3 is made up of 15 amino acids. The V gene end was trimmed by 5 bases and the J gene end by 0 bases; junction bases not matched to a gene: 5. Germline assignment: CDR1 LGHNA and CDR2 YNFKEQ. The CDR3 spells CASSSQRDSTDTQYF. DNA for the CDR3: TGTGCCAGCAGCTCCCAGCGGGATAGCACAGATACGCAGTATTTT.

Concerning this clone itself: The sample carries other DNA sequences with the same CDR3. The chain couples TRBV5-1 to TRBJ2-4, with D unresolved. There are 14 residues in the CDR3. Trimming pared 1 base from V and 0 bases from J, leaving 5 bases between. The V gene's germline CDR1 is SGHRS and CDR2 YFSETQ. CDR3 amino acids: CASSLTLAKNIQYF. The CDR3 DNA is TGCGCCAGCAGCTTGACCCTAGCCAAAAACATTCAGTACTTC.

About this clone: The sample carries other DNA sequences with the same CDR3. V and J are TRBV9 and TRBJ2-6, with D maybe TRBD2 (5 bases). Germline CDR1 reads SGDLS; CDR2 reads YYNGEE. V was pared by 0 bases and J by 0 bases, with 7 bases between. The CDR3 covers 16 residues. This CDR3 is CASSVVGNSGANVLTF. The CDR3 nucleotides read TGTGCCAGCAGCGTAGTCGGGAACTCTGGGGCCAACGTCCTGACTTTC.